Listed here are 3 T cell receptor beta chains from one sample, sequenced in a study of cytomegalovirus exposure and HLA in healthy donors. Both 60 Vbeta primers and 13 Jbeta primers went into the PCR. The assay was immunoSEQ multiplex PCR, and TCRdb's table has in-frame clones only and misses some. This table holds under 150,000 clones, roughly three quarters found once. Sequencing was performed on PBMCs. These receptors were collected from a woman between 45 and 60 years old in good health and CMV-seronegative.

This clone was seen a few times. The CDR3: CASSLESETEAFF. The DNA for the CDR3 is TGTGCCAGCAGCTTAGAATCAGAAACTGAAGCTTTCTTT. This chain uses TRBV11-3 with TRBJ1-1; D ambiguous. The CDR3 loop spans 13 amino acids. With 0 bases removed from V and 5 bases from J, the gap between germline ends came to 7 bases. CDR1 is SGHNT, CDR2 YENEEA, per germline.

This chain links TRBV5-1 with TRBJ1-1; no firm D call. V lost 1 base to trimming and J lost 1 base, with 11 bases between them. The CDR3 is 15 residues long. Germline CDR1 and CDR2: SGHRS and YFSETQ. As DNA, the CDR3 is TGCGCCAGCAGCTTGAGTCCTGCGGAGAACACTGAAGCTTTCTTT. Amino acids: CASSLSPAENTEAFF.

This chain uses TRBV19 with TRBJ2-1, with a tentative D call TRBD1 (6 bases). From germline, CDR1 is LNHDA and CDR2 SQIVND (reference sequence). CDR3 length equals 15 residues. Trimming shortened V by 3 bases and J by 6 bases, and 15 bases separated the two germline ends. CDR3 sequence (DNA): TGTGCCAGTAGTATTCAGCAGGGGCTTCCCAATGAGCAGTTCTTC. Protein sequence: CASSIQQGLPNEQFF.